One and the same sample provided the 13 T cell receptor beta chains below, sequenced in a study of blood T cell repertoires in COVID-19. Generated by immunoSEQ multiplex PCR, the TCRdb table keeps only in-frame clones and is missing some. The sample records about 120,000 clones, over 60% being singletons. The specimen sequenced was peripheral blood. The receptors come from a human donor in a cohort sampled during active COVID-19.

V is TRBV7-9 and J is TRBJ2-7; D is ambiguous. Germline V lookup: CDR1 SEHNR, CDR2 FQNEAQ (reference sequence). The germline V and J ends were trimmed by 1 base and 0 bases, with 10 bases remaining between them. The CDR3 is 15 residues long. In nucleotides, the CDR3 is TGTGCCAGCAGCTTAGGCCAGGCGCTCTCCTACGAGCAGTACTTC. Translation gives CASSLGQALSYEQYF.

The chain employs TRBV4-1 and TRBJ1-4; 7 nucleotides align to TRBD1. CDR3 length: 16 residues. V gave up 3 bases and J gave up 1 base; unmatched junction bases: 5. Germline loops: CDR1 MGHRA, CDR2 YSYEKL. The DNA for the CDR3 is TGCGCCAGCAGCCATCTGACAGGGTTAACTAATGAAAAACTGTTTTTT. Translation: CASSHLTGLTNEKLFF.

V is TRBV27 and J is TRBJ2-7; 7 bases match TRBD1. There are 15 residues in the CDR3. After removal of 6 bases from V and 4 bases from J, the junction contained 12 bases not matched to a gene. Germline V CDR1 and CDR2: MNHEY, SMNVEV (reference sequence). CDR3 nucleotides: TGTGCCAGCAGAGGGTCCCGGGACAGTTATTACGAGCAGTACTTC. Its translation is CASRGSRDSYYEQYF.

The chain combines TRBV30 with TRBJ2-7; TRBD1 aligns across 8 bases. The V and J ends lost 6 bases and 5 bases, in that order; junction bases with no gene match: 6. From germline, CDR1 is GTSNPN and CDR2 SVGIG (reference sequence). This CDR3 comprises 12 residues. The DNA of the CDR3 is TGTGCCTGTTGGGACAGGCCACACGAGCAGTACTTC. It encodes CACWDRPHEQYF.

This chain uses TRBV28 with TRBJ1-2, with 7 nucleotides matching TRBD1. With 7 bases clipped from V and 8 bases from J, the junction kept 7 bases outside the gene matches. The CDR3 spans 12 residues. The germline CDR1 and CDR2 sequences are MDHEN and SYDVKM. CDR3 DNA: TGTGCCAGCACCTCCGGGACAGTCGGCTACACCTTC. Translated, it gives CASTSGTVGYTF.

This clone was seen repeatedly, ten times or more. This chain uses TRBV6-9 with TRBJ2-5, with 8 bases identical to TRBD2. The CDR3 sequence is 15 residues long. V lost 5 bases, J lost 5 bases, and 10 bases stayed unmatched. Germline V CDR1 and CDR2: MNHGY, SVAAGI. The chain's CDR3 is CASSTRTSPRETQYF. The CDR3 DNA reads TGTGCCAGCAGTACCCGGACTAGCCCCCGGGAGACCCAGTACTTC.

Only a few counts were recorded for this clone. Here the CDR3 reads CASRNSGGSGNTIYF. CDR3 nucleotides: TGTGCCAGCAGGAATAGTGGGGGCTCGGGAAACACCATATATTTT. The chain links TRBV2 to TRBJ1-3; tentative D call: TRBD1 (6 bases). There are 15 residues in the CDR3. Germline V gene lookup returns CDR1 SNHLY and CDR2 FYNNEI. The V and J ends lost 6 bases and 4 bases respectively, with 16 bases between them.

The chain uses TRBV5-1 and TRBJ2-5; TRBD1 matches 9 bases. Trimming removed 3 bases from V and 5 bases from J; junction bases left unmatched: 14. Germline V gives CDR1 SGHRS, CDR2 YFSETQ. CDR3 length equals 17 residues. The CDR3: CASSSFPTGGSKETQYF. The CDR3, as DNA: TGCGCCAGCAGCTCATTTCCTACAGGGGGCTCGAAGGAGACCCAGTACTTC.

This clone appeared a few times. The CDR3 nucleotides are TGCAGCGTCGTCGGGAGGGGCGTGATCGAGCAGTACTTC. Its protein is CSVVGRGVIEQYF. V gene TRBV29-1 combines with J gene TRBJ2-7; 8 positions agree with TRBD2. This CDR3 has 13 residues. Germline V gene lookup returns CDR1 SQVTM and CDR2 ANQGSEA. V shed 6 bases, J shed 6 bases, and the junction held 10 bases outside the gene matches.

V gene TRBV10-2 combines with J gene TRBJ2-1; 9 bases line up with TRBD2. Germline trimming cut 5 bases from V and 4 bases from J; bases unmatched to any gene: 3. This CDR3 is 14 amino acids long. Germline CDR1 and CDR2: WSHSY and SAAADI. The CDR3 region is CASSSTSGYNEQFF. The CDR3, as DNA: TGCGCCAGCAGTTCGACTAGCGGATACAATGAGCAGTTCTTC.

The chain links TRBV19 to TRBJ2-1; unclear D gene. CDR1 LNHDA and CDR2 SQIVND come from the germline V gene (reference sequence). Trimming took off 3 bases at V and 9 bases at J, with 18 bases between the two ends. CDR3 length: 15 amino acids. CDR3 in amino acids: CASSIIIANRIEQFF. The CDR3 DNA follows: TGTGCCAGTAGTATTATTATAGCAAATAGGATTGAGCAGTTCTTC.

The V call is TRBV7-9, the J call TRBJ2-7; 13 bases align to TRBD2. CDR3 length equals 17 residues. Germline V gives CDR1 SEHNR, CDR2 FQNEAQ (reference sequence). V was clipped by 8 bases and J by 2 bases; unmatched bases: 12. CDR3 sequence: CASLGTSGTRFPYEQYF. The CDR3 coding sequence is TGTGCCAGCCTCGGGACTAGCGGGACCCGATTCCCCTACGAGCAGTACTTC.

This clone turned up a few times. This CDR3 is CASSITGTGDEQYF. DNA of the CDR3: TGTGCCAGCAGTATAACCGGGACAGGGGACGAGCAGTACTTC. The chain is built from TRBV27 and TRBJ2-7; 10 bases fit TRBD1. After removal of 5 bases from V and 5 bases from J, the junction contained 6 bases not matched to a gene. This CDR3 is 14 amino acids long. Germline assignment: CDR1 MNHEY and CDR2 SMNVEV (reference sequence).